These 30 T cell receptor beta chains came from one sample sequenced in a study of blood T cell repertoires in COVID-19. Assay: immunoSEQ multiplex PCR; the TCRdb copy retains only in-frame clones and omits some. The sample yields 350,000 to 450,000 clones, roughly nine tenths seen once. The sequenced sample was PBMCs or T cells enriched from blood (not recorded which). All receptors derive from a middle-aged woman who had been exposed to COVID-19.

The J gene is TRBJ1-5, the V gene TRBV5-6, with 7 nucleotides matching TRBD1. V lost 2 bases, J lost 1 base, and 6 bases stayed unmatched. Germline V gene lookup returns CDR1 SGHDT and CDR2 YYEEEE. CDR3 length: 16 amino acids. CDR3 sequence reads: CASSFSGRGSNQPQHF. CDR3 nucleotide sequence: TGTGCCAGCAGCTTTTCGGGCAGGGGGAGCAATCAGCCCCAGCATTTT.

There are many counts of this clone. The rearrangement uses TRBV19 and TRBJ1-1; the D is unclear. CDR1 is LNHDA, CDR2 SQIVND, per germline (reference sequence). V was cut by 7 bases and J by 1 base, with 4 bases left in between. The CDR3 spans 11 residues. CDR3 loop: CASKQNTEAFF. The CDR3, as DNA: TGTGCCAGTAAGCAGAACACTGAAGCTTTCTTT.

The chain combines TRBV9 with TRBJ1-1, with D tentatively TRBD1 (6 bases). This CDR3 has 14 residues. Germline CDR1 reads SGDLS; CDR2 reads YYNGEE. V was clipped by 0 bases and J by 2 bases, with 8 bases between them. The CDR3 protein is CASSVVQGNTEAFF. CDR3 nucleotides: TGTGCCAGCAGCGTAGTACAGGGTAACACTGAAGCTTTCTTT.

The V and J genes are TRBV7-6 and TRBJ1-2; D unresolved. The CDR3 extends over 16 amino acids. V lost 0 bases and J 5 bases, leaving 16 bases between the germline ends. The germline V gene encodes CDR1 SGHVS and CDR2 FNYEAQ. The CDR3 DNA sequence: TGTGCCAGCAGCTTAGCGGCAGCGGAAACTCTTTATGGCTACACCTTC. Translation: CASSLAAAETLYGYTF.

This chain connects TRBV29-1 to TRBJ1-1, with D perhaps matching TRBD1 (5 bases). The germline V gene has CDR1 SQVTM and CDR2 ANQGSEA. The CDR3 loop spans 15 amino acids. V lost 3 bases to trimming and J lost 0 bases, with 14 bases between them. The CDR3 here is CSVEALGGMNTEAFF. For the CDR3, the DNA is TGCAGCGTTGAGGCCCTGGGGGGGATGAACACTGAAGCTTTCTTT.

J is TRBJ2-7 and V is TRBV7-9; 8 bases agree with TRBD1. Trimming at V came to 3 bases and at J to 1 base, leaving 2 bases not matched to a gene. There are 14 residues in the CDR3. CDR1 SEHNR and CDR2 FQNEAQ come from the germline V gene (reference sequence). The CDR3 sequence: CASSFGTGSYEQYF. The CDR3 DNA reads TGTGCCAGCAGCTTCGGGACAGGTTCCTACGAGCAGTACTTC.

The chain is built from TRBV27 and TRBJ1-6; 8 bases fit TRBD1. The length of the CDR3 is 17 residues. Germline-derived CDR1 and CDR2 are MNHEY and SMNVEV (reference sequence). V dropped 2 bases and J dropped 7; count of bases not matched to a gene: 10. CDR3 residues: CASSLHGQGPLNSPLHF. The CDR3, as DNA: TGTGCCAGCAGTTTACACGGACAGGGTCCCCTCAATTCACCCCTCCACTTT.

The CDR3 nucleotides are TGTGCCAGCAGTGAAGAGTCGGGGGGCAAGAAAGCTTTCTTT. Its protein is CASSEESGGKKAFF. The chain links TRBV6-1 to TRBJ1-1; tentatively, D is TRBD1 (6 bases). Germline assignment: CDR1 MNHNS and CDR2 SASEGT. The CDR3 runs to 14 residues. Trimming stripped 1 base from V and 9 bases from J, with 15 bases between.

The chain has TRBV2 and TRBJ1-4, with D uncertain. Trimming pared 7 bases from V and 1 base from J, leaving 10 bases between. The CDR3 is 14 amino acids. CDR1 and CDR2 from the germline V gene are SNHLY and FYNNEI. The CDR3 sequence: CASNTKQTNEKLFF. Written as DNA, the CDR3 is TGTGCCAGCAATACCAAGCAAACTAATGAAAAACTGTTTTTT. The whole variable domain, remainder taken from reference TRBV2 and TRBJ1-4, is EPEVTQTPSHQVTQMGQEVILRCVPISNHLYFYWYRQILGQKVEFLVSFYNNEISEKSEIFDDQFSVERPDGSNFTLKIRSTKLEDSAMYFCASNTKQTNEKLFFGSGTQLSVL.

CDR3 sequence: CASSRGTGGNQETQYF. The CDR3 DNA sequence: TGTGCCAGCAGCCGGGGGACAGGGGGTAACCAAGAGACCCAGTACTTC. The chain joins TRBV11-3 to TRBJ2-5; 11 bases map to TRBD1. CDR3 length equals 16 residues. Germline CDR1 SGHNT, CDR2 YENEEA. The trim removed 5 bases at V and 0 bases at J, leaving 5 bases unmatched.

This chain uses TRBV5-5 with TRBJ1-2; 8 bases align to TRBD1. J gave up 4 bases and V 4 bases, and 18 bases lay outside the gene matches. This CDR3 has 18 residues. CDR1 and CDR2 (germline): SGHKS, YYEKEE (reference sequence). The CDR3 coding sequence is TGTGCCAGCAGCCTACGACCGGGACAGGTGCAGGCAGGCTATGGCTACACCTTC. This gives the protein CASSLRPGQVQAGYGYTF. Full variable domain (missing parts from reference TRBV5-5 and TRBJ1-2): DAGVTQSPTHLIKTRGQQVTLRCSPISGHKSVSWYQQVLGQGPQFIFQYYEKEERGRGNFPDRFSARQFPNYSSELNVNALLLGDSALYLCASSLRPGQVQAGYGYTFGSGTRLTVV.

As regards this clone: The sample has other DNA sequences that encode this CDR3 too. The chain recombines TRBV18 with TRBJ2-7; 11 nucleotides agree with TRBD1. The trim removed 3 bases at V and 2 bases at J, leaving 0 bases unmatched. The CDR3 spans 14 residues. CDR1 is KGHSH, CDR2 LQKENI, per germline. The CDR3 here is CASSPGQGAYEQYF. The CDR3 DNA is TGTGCCAGCTCACCGGGACAGGGGGCCTACGAGCAGTACTTC.

The chain links TRBV30 to TRBJ2-3; TRBD2 is a possible D gene (7 bases). V lost 7 bases, J lost 2 bases, and 13 bases lay in between. The CDR3 length is 13 residues. Germline loops: CDR1 GTSNPN, CDR2 SVGIG (reference sequence). The DNA of the CDR3 is TGTGCCTCGGGGGGCCATATCACAGATACGCAGTATTTT. As protein: CASGGHITDTQYF.

DNA of the CDR3: TGTGCCAGCTCACCACCGTTGGAGGCAGAGACCCAGTACTTC. This gives the protein CASSPPLEAETQYF. This chain connects TRBV18 to TRBJ2-5, with D possibly TRBD2 on 5 matching bases. The germline CDR1 and CDR2 sequences are KGHSH and LQKENI. Deletions cut 0 bases from V and 4 bases from J, with 9 bases between. The CDR3 covers 14 residues.

The V gene is TRBV3-1 (or the pseudogene TRBV3-2), the J gene TRBJ2-2, with 10 bases matching TRBD2. This CDR3 has 16 amino acids. Germline CDR1 and CDR2: LGHDT and YNNKEL (reference sequence). V shed 1 base, J shed 7 bases, and the junction held 6 bases outside the gene matches. The CDR3 bases are TGTGCCAGCAGCCAAGTACTAGCGGGGTCCGGCGGGGAGCTGTTTTTT. Translation gives CASSQVLAGSGGELFF.

The V gene is TRBV7-2, the J gene TRBJ1-6; maybe TRBD1 (6 bases). Germline V gives CDR1 SGHTA, CDR2 FQGNSA. V shed 8 bases and J shed 7 bases, with 18 bases lying between them. The CDR3 sequence is 15 residues long. As DNA, the CDR3 is TGTGCCAGCGCCTCCGGGACCGGGACAAATTCACCCCTCCACTTT. Residues: CASASGTGTNSPLHF.

This sequence joins TRBV12-3 or TRBV12-4 and TRBJ1-2; D not certain. This CDR3 region has 13 residues. V was trimmed by 5 bases and J by 7 bases, leaving 14 bases between them. CDR3 DNA sequence: TGTGCCAGCAGTCTTCCTGAGGTGGCTGGCTACACCTTC. Its translation is CASSLPEVAGYTF.

Remarks on this clone: Other DNA sequences in this sample translate to the same CDR3. The chain has TRBV15 and TRBJ1-1; the D is unclear. This CDR3 has 13 amino acids. Trimming took off 1 base at V and 1 base at J, with 4 bases between the two ends. CDR1 LNHNV and CDR2 YYDKDF come from the germline V gene (reference sequence). CDR3 nucleotide sequence: TGTGCCACCAGCAGAGCGGGGAACACTGAAGCTTTCTTT. This encodes CATSRAGNTEAFF.

This chain links TRBV6-6 with TRBJ1-1; possibly TRBD1 for D (5 bases). Germline lookup yields CDR1 MNHNY and CDR2 SVGAGI (reference sequence). The CDR3 has 16 residues. Trimming removed 6 bases at V and 0 bases at J, with 17 bases between. The CDR3 sequence: CASSPDSIRLNTEAFF. The CDR3 DNA sequence: TGTGCCAGCAGCCCCGACAGTATAAGACTGAACACTGAAGCTTTCTTT.

The V call is TRBV30, the J call TRBJ2-7; TRBD1 matches 7 bases. The CDR3 is 13 amino acids. Germline V lookup: CDR1 GTSNPN, CDR2 SVGIG (reference sequence). V lost 3 bases to trimming and J lost 6 bases; unmatched junction nucleotides: 8. The CDR3 is CAWSGTGVGEQYF. In nucleotides, the CDR3 is TGTGCCTGGAGCGGAACAGGGGTCGGCGAGCAGTACTTC.

The chain uses TRBV12-3 or TRBV12-4 and TRBJ2-5, with unresolved D. V was shortened by 3 bases and J by 4 bases, with 6 bases between the two germline ends. This CDR3 contains 12 residues. CDR3 protein: CASSFRTETQYF. As DNA, the CDR3 is TGTGCCAGCAGTTTTAGAACAGAGACCCAGTACTTC.

The chain recombines TRBV5-4 with TRBJ1-2; D remains ambiguous. Germline CDR1 SGHNT, CDR2 YYREEE (reference sequence). The length of the CDR3 is 15 residues. V lost 0 bases and J lost 7, with 16 bases in between. CDR3 DNA: TGTGCCAGCAGCTTGGCGACAAGCTCCTATGGTGGCTACACCTTC. Translating gives CASSLATSSYGGYTF.

The chain couples TRBV18 to TRBJ1-1; 7 bases map to TRBD1. Trimming at V came to 3 bases and at J to 4 bases, leaving 8 bases not matched to a gene. There are 15 residues in the CDR3. Germline CDR1 reads KGHSH; CDR2 reads LQKENI. CDR3 in DNA: TGTGCCAGCTCACCCCCTAGGGGGCCTGGCACTGAAGCTTTCTTT. Its protein product is CASSPPRGPGTEAFF. Based on the CDR3 plus reference TRBV18 and TRBJ1-1, the full variable domain is NAGVMQNPRHLVRRRGQEARLRCSPMKGHSHVYWYRQLPEEGLKFMVYLQKENIIDESGMPKERFSAEFPKEGPSILRIQQVVRGDSAAYFCASSPPRGPGTEAFFGQGTRLTVV.

V is TRBV30 and J is TRBJ1-2; possible D gene TRBD1, 6 bases. The CDR3 extends over 14 amino acids. Germline V lookup: CDR1 GTSNPN, CDR2 SVGIG (reference sequence). The V end lost 4 bases, the J end lost 6 bases, and 18 bases lay between the germline ends. This chain's CDR3 is CAWIRTGLGNGYTF. CDR3 bases: TGTGCCTGGATTCGTACAGGGCTCGGGAATGGCTACACCTTC.

This chain links TRBV5-4 with TRBJ1-1; unclear D gene. CDR3 length: 15 residues. Trimming cost V 5 bases and J 3 bases, with 17 bases left between them. CDR1 SGHNT and CDR2 YYREEE come from the germline V gene (reference sequence). For the CDR3, the DNA is TGTGCCAGCAGAAAGGAACCGGGTTCGCACACTGAAGCTTTCTTT. It yields the protein CASRKEPGSHTEAFF. Together with reference TRBV5-4 and TRBJ1-1, the CDR3 gives the full variable domain: ETGVTQSPTHLIKTRGQQVTLRCSSQSGHNTVSWYQQALGQGPQFIFQYYREEENGRGNFPPRFSGLQFPNYSSELNVNALELDDSALYLCASRKEPGSHTEAFFGQGTRLTVV.

The chain employs TRBV19 and TRBJ1-5, with TRBD1 identical over 7 bases. V lost 5 bases to trimming and J lost 0 bases; unmatched junction nucleotides: 7. Germline values: CDR1 LNHDA, CDR2 SQIVND (reference sequence). The CDR3 is 16 amino acids. DNA of the CDR3: TGTGCCAGTAGTCCACGGACAGGCCGTAGCAATCAGCCCCAGCATTTT. Translated, it gives CASSPRTGRSNQPQHF. The whole variable domain, remainder taken from reference TRBV19 and TRBJ1-5, is DGGITQSPKYLFRKEGQNVTLSCEQNLNHDAMYWYRQDPGQGLRLIYYSQIVNDFQKGDIAEGYSVSREKKESFPLTVTSAQKNPTAFYLCASSPRTGRSNQPQHFGDGTRLSIL.

This clone appeared once. This chain joins TRBV7-2 and TRBJ2-1; D may be TRBD2 (5 bases). The CDR3 has 14 amino acids. Germline CDR1 reads SGHTA; CDR2 reads FQGNSA. Trimming took 2 bases from V and 10 from J, leaving 15 bases between them. As DNA, the CDR3 is TGTGCCAGCAGCTTAACCCCCGTAGCGTCAGAGCAGTTCTTC. It specifies CASSLTPVASEQFF.

The chain has TRBV6-4 and TRBJ1-6; tentative D call: TRBD1 (5 bases). Germline CDR1 and CDR2: MRHNA and SNTAGT. This CDR3 comprises 13 residues. Trimming removed 5 bases from V and 7 bases from J, with 9 bases in between. This chain's CDR3 is CASSKQENSPLHF. The CDR3 coding sequence is TGTGCCAGCAGTAAACAGGAAAATTCACCCCTCCACTTT.

The chain recombines TRBV5-4 with TRBJ1-1; D possibly corresponds to TRBD1 (6 bases). Between the trimmed V and J ends, which lost 0 bases and 3 bases, there was a span of 12 bases. The CDR3 contains 15 residues. The germline CDR1 and CDR2 sequences are SGHNT and YYREEE (reference sequence). This CDR3 is CASSLGGRRDTEAFF. The CDR3 DNA sequence: TGTGCCAGCAGCTTGGGGGGGCGCCGGGACACTGAAGCTTTCTTT.

The chain combines TRBV5-8 with TRBJ2-1; TRBD1 aligns across 8 bases. V gave up 0 bases and J gave up 7 bases; unmatched junction bases: 6. Germline V CDR1 and CDR2: SGHTS, YDEGEE. The CDR3 is 15 residues long. CDR3 region: CASSLEQGVRNEQFF. The CDR3 DNA reads as TGTGCCAGCAGCTTGGAACAGGGGGTAAGAAATGAGCAGTTCTTC.